Listed below are T cell receptor beta chains from one sample, sequenced in a study of memory CD4+ T cells and cytomegalovirus serostatus. Profiled with immunoSEQ multiplex PCR; TCRdb holds only in-frame clones, not every one. The sample shows just under 65,000 clones, roughly three quarters of them seen only once. Input material: memory CD4+ T cells from blood. All receptors come from an adult in good health and CMV-seronegative. CDR3s include the opening cysteine and the closing phenylalanine or tryptophan. Fields, in order: clone size, V gene, D gene, J gene, CDR3 DNA, CDR3 protein. D genes are given only for firm matches. Size values are once, few and many counts, or a class for expanded clones, and some rows have none.

clone_size: NA
v_call: TRBV19
d_call: TRBD1
j_call: TRBJ2-7
cdr3_nt: TGTGCCAGTAGTATCGCCGGGACAGCCACCTCCTACGAGCAGTACTTC
cdr3_aa: CASSIAGTATSYEQYF

clone_size: NA
v_call: TRBV18
d_call: NA
j_call: TRBJ1-1
cdr3_nt: TGTGCCAGCTCACCATCTCTGGAGACTGAAGCTTTCTTT
cdr3_aa: CASSPSLETEAFF

clone_size: NA
v_call: TRBV28
d_call: TRBD2
j_call: TRBJ2-7
cdr3_nt: TGTGCCAGCAACGGCGGGAGCACGGAAGAGCAGTACTTC
cdr3_aa: CASNGGSTEEQYF

clone_size: NA
v_call: TRBV5-1
d_call: TRBD1
j_call: TRBJ1-5
cdr3_nt: TGTGCCAGCAGCTTGGCTCAGGGGGCTGTTCAGCCCCAGCATTTT
cdr3_aa: CASSLAQGAVQPQHF

clone_size: NA
v_call: TRBV5-1
d_call: TRBD2
j_call: TRBJ2-1
cdr3_nt: TGCGCCAGCAGCTTGATTTGGACTAGCGGATACAATGAGCAGTTCTTC
cdr3_aa: CASSLIWTSGYNEQFF

clone_size: few
v_call: TRBV5-1
d_call: TRBD1
j_call: TRBJ1-1
cdr3_nt: TGCGCCAGCAGCCTCTGGACAGGGCAGGAAGCTTTCTTT
cdr3_aa: CASSLWTGQEAFF

clone_size: once
v_call: TRBV6-1
d_call: TRBD1
j_call: TRBJ2-2
cdr3_nt: TGTGCCAGCAGCCAACTGACAGGGGAGGCCGGGGAGCTGTTTTTT
cdr3_aa: CASSQLTGEAGELFF

clone_size: once
v_call: TRBV5-1
d_call: NA
j_call: TRBJ1-1
cdr3_nt: TGCGCCAGCAGCTTGGATACGGGGGCGAACACTGAAGCTTTCTTT
cdr3_aa: CASSLDTGANTEAFF

clone_size: NA
v_call: TRBV7-8
d_call: TRBD2
j_call: TRBJ2-3
cdr3_nt: TGTGCCAGCAGCACAACCGGGACTAGCGGGAGGAAAGGGCAGTATTTT
cdr3_aa: CASSTTGTSGRKGQYF

clone_size: once
v_call: TRBV4-3
d_call: TRBD2
j_call: TRBJ2-4
cdr3_nt: TGCGCCAGCAGCCCCATGGTGACTAGCTCAAACATTCAGTACTTC
cdr3_aa: CASSPMVTSSNIQYF

clone_size: NA
v_call: TRBV5-6
d_call: NA
j_call: TRBJ2-7
cdr3_nt: TGTGCCAGCAGCTTCTGGACCCGGGCCTACGAGCAGTACTTC
cdr3_aa: CASSFWTRAYEQYF

clone_size: few
v_call: TRBV5-6
d_call: NA
j_call: TRBJ1-1
cdr3_nt: TGTGCCAGCAGCCTGCCCTACACTGAAGCTTTCTTT
cdr3_aa: CASSLPYTEAFF

clone_size: NA
v_call: TRBV28
d_call: TRBD1
j_call: TRBJ2-7
cdr3_nt: TGTGCCAGCAGTATACGACAGGGGGCCACCTACGAGCAGTACTTC
cdr3_aa: CASSIRQGATYEQYF

clone_size: once
v_call: TRBV10-3
d_call: TRBD1
j_call: TRBJ2-2
cdr3_nt: TGTGCCTCCAAGGGACAGGGTGACACCGGGGAGCTGTTTTTT
cdr3_aa: CASKGQGDTGELFF

clone_size: NA
v_call: TRBV29-1
d_call: NA
j_call: TRBJ1-4
cdr3_nt: TGCAGCGTTGCCTCTGATGGGAATGAAAAACTGTTTTTT
cdr3_aa: CSVASDGNEKLFF

clone_size: NA
v_call: TRBV7-5
d_call: NA
j_call: TRBJ1-1
cdr3_nt: TGTGCCAGAAGCTTAGCTTACAGGGTTCACACTGAAGCTTTCTTT
cdr3_aa: CARSLAYRVHTEAFF

clone_size: NA
v_call: TRBV2
d_call: NA
j_call: TRBJ1-1
cdr3_nt: TGTGCCAGCAGTAAACAGGTTGTAGCTTTCTTT
cdr3_aa: CASSKQVVAFF

clone_size: few
v_call: TRBV2
d_call: NA
j_call: TRBJ1-2
cdr3_nt: TGTGCCAGCAGTGAAAGTTTGTCTTCGTATGGCTACACCTTC
cdr3_aa: CASSESLSSYGYTF

clone_size: NA
v_call: TRBV28
d_call: NA
j_call: TRBJ2-7
cdr3_nt: TGTGCCAGCAGTTTCCCTAGCGCGAGCTCCTACGAGCAGTACTTC
cdr3_aa: CASSFPSASSYEQYF

clone_size: NA
v_call: TRBV6-5
d_call: TRBD1
j_call: TRBJ1-1
cdr3_nt: TGTGCCAGCAGATACAGGGGACAGGGCACTGAAGCTTTCTTT
cdr3_aa: CASRYRGQGTEAFF

clone_size: NA
v_call: TRBV7-6
d_call: NA
j_call: TRBJ2-7
cdr3_nt: TGTGCCAGCAGCTTAGACCACGGGGGCTCCGAGCAGTACTTC
cdr3_aa: CASSLDHGGSEQYF

clone_size: NA
v_call: TRBV10-3
d_call: TRBD2
j_call: TRBJ2-1
cdr3_nt: TGTGCCATCAGTCCCAGGACTAGCGGGAGTTCTTGGAATGAGCAGTTCTTC
cdr3_aa: CAISPRTSGSSWNEQFF

clone_size: NA
v_call: TRBV7-6
d_call: NA
j_call: TRBJ1-3
cdr3_nt: TGTGCCAGCAGCTTAGCGCTGGAGGCCTACTCTGGAAACACCATATATTTT
cdr3_aa: CASSLALEAYSGNTIYF

clone_size: NA
v_call: TRBV5-1
d_call: TRBD2
j_call: TRBJ2-7
cdr3_nt: TGCGCCAGCAGCTTGGGGGGACTAGCGGGGGATATAGTCTACGAGCAGTACTTC
cdr3_aa: CASSLGGLAGDIVYEQYF

clone_size: once
v_call: TRBV5-1
d_call: NA
j_call: TRBJ1-2
cdr3_nt: TGCGCCAGCAGTTTAGACAGCTATGGCTACACCTTC
cdr3_aa: CASSLDSYGYTF

clone_size: NA
v_call: TRBV7-9
d_call: NA
j_call: TRBJ2-5
cdr3_nt: TGTGCCAGCAGCTTAGGGGGGACTTACCGCTTTAGAGAGACCCAGTACTTC
cdr3_aa: CASSLGGTYRFRETQYF